The following is a T cell receptor (beta chain) sequence with its context. This sample is drawn from a study of blood T cell repertoires in COVID-19. Across the whole study: PBMCs, B-cell-depleted T cells, or T cells were the source of the cDNA or gDNA that made up the material.

Profiled with immunoSEQ multiplex PCR; TCRdb holds only in-frame clones, not every one. The sample has a few hundred thousand clones, more than 75% seen once. Germline CDR1 reads SGHNT; CDR2 reads YYREEE (reference sequence). The CDR3 consists of 14 residues. Trimming pared 1 base from V and 1 base from J, leaving 9 bases between. Adults between roughly 18 and 95 years of age took part from some 25 US areas. Recovery among Cohort 3 donors was established by two negative PCRs, clearance, or symptom resolution. J is TRBJ2-7 and V is TRBV5-4; no clear D gene. Sequenced input: PBMCs or T cells enriched from blood (not recorded which). This receptor was taken from a young man who had recovered from COVID-19. CDR3 loop: CASSLSSRSYEQYF. The CDR3 DNA reads as TGTGCCAGCAGCTTGTCGAGCAGGTCCTACGAGCAGTACTTC.